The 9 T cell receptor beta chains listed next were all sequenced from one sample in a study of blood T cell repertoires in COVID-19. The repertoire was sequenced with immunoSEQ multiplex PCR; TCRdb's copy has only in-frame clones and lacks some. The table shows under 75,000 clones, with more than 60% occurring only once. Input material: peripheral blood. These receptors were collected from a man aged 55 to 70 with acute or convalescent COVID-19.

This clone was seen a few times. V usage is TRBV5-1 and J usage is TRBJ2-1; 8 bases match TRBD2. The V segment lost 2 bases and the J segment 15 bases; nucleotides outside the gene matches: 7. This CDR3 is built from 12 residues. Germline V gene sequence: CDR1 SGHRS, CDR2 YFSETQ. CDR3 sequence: CASSLTGLEAFF. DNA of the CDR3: TGCGCCAGCAGCTTAACGGGACTAGAGGCGTTCTTC.

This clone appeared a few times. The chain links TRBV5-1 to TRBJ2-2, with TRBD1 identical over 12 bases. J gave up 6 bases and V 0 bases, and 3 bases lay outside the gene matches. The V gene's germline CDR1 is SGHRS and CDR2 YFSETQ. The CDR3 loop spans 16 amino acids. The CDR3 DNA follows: TGCGCCAGCAGCTTGGAGGGACAGGGGGCCGCCGGGGAGCTGTTTTTT. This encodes CASSLEGQGAAGELFF.

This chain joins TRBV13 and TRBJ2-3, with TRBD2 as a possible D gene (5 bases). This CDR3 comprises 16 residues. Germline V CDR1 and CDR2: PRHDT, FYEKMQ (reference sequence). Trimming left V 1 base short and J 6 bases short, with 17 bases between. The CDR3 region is CASSLVPTGSADTQYF. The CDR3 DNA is TGTGCCAGCAGCTTAGTCCCCACGGGGTCCGCCGATACGCAGTATTTT.

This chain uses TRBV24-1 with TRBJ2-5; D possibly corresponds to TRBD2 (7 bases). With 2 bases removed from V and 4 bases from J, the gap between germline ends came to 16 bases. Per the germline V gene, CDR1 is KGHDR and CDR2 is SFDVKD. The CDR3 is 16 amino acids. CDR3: CATSDSLLGGPETQYF. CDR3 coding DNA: TGTGCCACCAGTGATTCTCTACTCGGGGGGCCAGAGACCCAGTACTTC.

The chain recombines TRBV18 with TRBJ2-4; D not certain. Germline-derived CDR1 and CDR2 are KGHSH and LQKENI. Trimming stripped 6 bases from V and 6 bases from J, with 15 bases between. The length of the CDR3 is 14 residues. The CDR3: CASSLGLGGNIQYF. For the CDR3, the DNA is TGTGCCAGCTCGCTTGGGTTAGGCGGAAACATTCAGTACTTC.

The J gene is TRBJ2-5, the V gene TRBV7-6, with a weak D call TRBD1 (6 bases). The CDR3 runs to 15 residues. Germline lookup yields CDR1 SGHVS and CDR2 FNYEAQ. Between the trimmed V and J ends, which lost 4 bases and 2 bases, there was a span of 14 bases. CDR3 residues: CASSSRTEKQETQYF. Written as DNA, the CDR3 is TGTGCCAGCAGCTCCCGGACAGAGAAACAAGAGACCCAGTACTTC.

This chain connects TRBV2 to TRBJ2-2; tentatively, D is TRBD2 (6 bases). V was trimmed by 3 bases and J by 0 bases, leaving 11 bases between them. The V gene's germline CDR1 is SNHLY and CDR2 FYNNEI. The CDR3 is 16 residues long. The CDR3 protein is CASSDEGGTNTGELFF. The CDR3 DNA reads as TGTGCCAGCAGTGACGAGGGAGGAACGAACACCGGGGAGCTGTTTTTT.

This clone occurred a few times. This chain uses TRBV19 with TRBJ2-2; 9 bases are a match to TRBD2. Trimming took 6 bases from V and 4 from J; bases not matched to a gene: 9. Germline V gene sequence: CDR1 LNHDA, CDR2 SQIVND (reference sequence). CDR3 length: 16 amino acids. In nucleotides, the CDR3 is TGTGCCAGTAGGCGGGGGGGGCAGGGAAGCACCGGGGAGCTGTTTTTT. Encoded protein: CASRRGGQGSTGELFF. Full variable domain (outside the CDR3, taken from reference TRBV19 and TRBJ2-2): DGGITQSPKYLFRKEGQNVTLSCEQNLNHDAMYWYRQDPGQGLRLIYYSQIVNDFQKGDIAEGYSVSREKKESFPLTVTSAQKNPTAFYLCASRRGGQGSTGELFFGEGSRLTVL.

The CDR3 sequence is CASSLEFGGYEQYF. The CDR3 DNA reads as TGTGCCAGCAGCTTAGAATTCGGGGGGTACGAGCAGTACTTC. This chain uses TRBV7-9 with TRBJ2-7; 7 nucleotides agree with TRBD2. The CDR3 covers 14 residues. Germline V gene lookup returns CDR1 SEHNR and CDR2 FQNEAQ (reference sequence). Trimming at V came to 1 base and at J to 4 bases, leaving 4 bases not matched to a gene.